One and the same sample provided the 32 T cell receptor beta chains below, sequenced in a study of cytomegalovirus exposure and HLA in healthy donors. The PCR employed 60 Vbeta primers together with 13 Jbeta primers. Here immunoSEQ multiplex PCR was the method, and the copy in TCRdb shows in-frame clones only, minus some. Of about 120,000 clones listed, about 9.4% are singletons. Source material: PBMCs. The receptors were sampled from a woman aged 40 to 49 in good health and CMV-seropositive.

V and J are TRBV11-2 and TRBJ2-7, with 7 positions matching TRBD1. Germline loops: CDR1 SGHAT, CDR2 FQNNGV. CDR3 length equals 13 residues. V trimming: 6 bases; J trimming: 1 base; junction bases outside the gene matches: 3. CDR3 amino acids: CASRRTGSYEQYF. CDR3 in DNA: TGTGCCAGCAGAAGGACAGGTTCCTACGAGCAGTACTTC.

This clone appeared a few times. The chain couples TRBV5-8 to TRBJ1-1; a possible D gene is TRBD1 (6 bases). V lost 4 bases to trimming and J lost 3 bases, with 16 bases between them. The germline CDR1 and CDR2 sequences are SGHTS and YDEGEE. CDR3 size: 15 residues. CDR3 sequence: CASSIPRGTYTEAFF. In DNA form, the CDR3 reads TGTGCCAGCAGCATTCCTAGGGGGACGTACACTGAAGCTTTCTTT.

The chain employs TRBV5-4 and TRBJ1-1, with D possibly matching TRBD1 (6 bases). CDR1 is SGHNT and CDR2 is YYREEE in the germline V gene (reference sequence). The CDR3 extends over 12 amino acids. V lost 2 bases to trimming and J lost 9 bases, with 11 bases between them. The CDR3 sequence is CASSLGGQQAFF. CDR3 nucleotide sequence: TGTGCCAGCAGCTTAGGAGGACAGCAAGCTTTCTTT.

This clone was picked up a small number of times. The chain couples TRBV19 to TRBJ1-2, with 9 bases matching TRBD1. Germline V gives CDR1 LNHDA, CDR2 SQIVND (reference sequence). Losses at the gene ends were 6 bases for V and 7 bases for J; bases not matched to a gene: 6. This CDR3 has 13 residues. The CDR3 bases are TGTGCCAGTAGGAACACAGGGGGCTTTGGCTACACCTTC. Translating it yields CASRNTGGFGYTF.

With regard to this clone: Other DNA sequences from this sample encode an identical CDR3 as well. The chain links TRBV6-1 to TRBJ2-7, with 16 bases fitting TRBD2. V lost 1 base to trimming and J lost 3 bases; unmatched junction nucleotides: 3. The germline CDR1 and CDR2 sequences are MNHNS and SASEGT. CDR3 length: 17 amino acids. Written as DNA, the CDR3 is TGTGCCAGCAGTGAAGAGGGACTAGCGGGGGGGCTCTACGAGCAGTACTTC. The encoded protein is CASSEEGLAGGLYEQYF.

This clone has only a few counts. The rearrangement joins TRBV25-1 to TRBJ1-4, with a tentative D call TRBD1 (6 bases). The CDR3 sequence is 13 residues long. Per the germline V gene, CDR1 is MGHDK and CDR2 is SYGVNS. Trimming took off 8 bases at V and 5 bases at J, with 12 bases between the two ends. CDR3: CASRDTNNEKLFF. The CDR3 nucleotides read TGTGCCAGCCGGGACACTAACAATGAAAAACTGTTTTTT.

The gene calls are TRBV5-1 and TRBJ1-1, with D possibly TRBD1 on 5 matching bases. CDR1 is SGHRS, CDR2 YFSETQ, per germline. V was trimmed by 3 bases and J by 1 base, leaving 10 bases between them. The CDR3 extends over 14 amino acids. DNA for the CDR3: TGCGCCAGCAGCTCGCCGGGGGGGAACACTGAAGCTTTCTTT. Translated: CASSSPGGNTEAFF. Based on the CDR3 plus reference TRBV5-1 and TRBJ1-1, the full variable domain is KAGVTQTPRYLIKTRGQQVTLSCSPISGHRSVSWYQQTPGQGLQFLFEYFSETQRNKGNFPGRFSGRQFSNSRSEMNVSTLELGDSALYLCASSSPGGNTEAFFGQGTRLTVV.

This clone was seen a handful of times. Written as DNA, the CDR3 is TGTGCCAGCTACAGAGACTATGGCTACACCTTC. It is translated as CASYRDYGYTF. This chain links TRBV2 with TRBJ1-2; D call uncertain. The CDR3 totals 11 residues. Deletions cut 8 bases from V and 3 bases from J, with 7 bases between. In germline, CDR1 is SNHLY, CDR2 FYNNEI.

This clone was recorded a few times. This rearrangement joins TRBV5-4 to TRBJ1-4, with TRBD1 matching 7 bases. V was pared by 4 bases and J by 5 bases, with 8 bases of the junction left unmatched. The CDR3 runs to 15 residues. Germline assignment: CDR1 SGHNT and CDR2 YYREEE (reference sequence). The CDR3 spells CASSLMTGRNEKLFF. CDR3 sequence (DNA): TGTGCCAGCAGCCTCATGACAGGGAGGAATGAAAAACTGTTTTTT.

The gene calls are TRBV14 and TRBJ2-3; D may be TRBD1 (6 bases). Per germline, CDR1 SGHDN and CDR2 FVKESK. Trimming left V 4 bases short and J 3 bases short, with 11 bases between. The CDR3 is 14 residues long. CDR3 nucleotides: TGTGCCAGCAGCCGTACAGGGAATACAGATACGCAGTATTTT. Protein product: CASSRTGNTDTQYF.

The chain combines TRBV5-1 with TRBJ2-2; D is possibly TRBD1 (6 bases). V shed 2 bases and J shed 8 bases, with 13 bases lying between them. Germline lookup yields CDR1 SGHRS and CDR2 YFSETQ. This CDR3 region has 14 residues. In DNA form, the CDR3 reads TGCGCCAGCAGCTTCCAGGGGTCGGCAGGGGAGCTGTTTTTT. This codes for CASSFQGSAGELFF.

This clone was detected only a few times. V and J are TRBV5-1 and TRBJ1-2; the D is unclear. CDR3 size: 14 residues. Germline V lookup: CDR1 SGHRS, CDR2 YFSETQ. V lost 2 bases and J 2 bases, leaving 10 bases between the germline ends. CDR3 protein: CASSLPGLNYGYTF. CDR3 coding DNA: TGCGCCAGCAGCTTACCCGGACTGAACTATGGCTACACCTTC.

This clone was counted between two and nine times. The chain combines TRBV7-6 with TRBJ2-6; D unclear. Germline V gives CDR1 SGHVS, CDR2 FNYEAQ. The CDR3 spans 15 residues. V shed 6 bases and J shed 1 base, with 10 bases lying between them. Here the CDR3 reads CASSFRISGANVLTF. In DNA form, the CDR3 reads TGTGCCAGCAGTTTCAGGATTTCTGGGGCCAACGTCCTGACTTTC.

This clone turned up a few times. The chain combines TRBV7-7 with TRBJ2-5; 9 bases agree with TRBD2. Germline loops: CDR1 SSHAT, CDR2 FNYEAQ (reference sequence). This CDR3 is built from 15 residues. V lost 4 bases to trimming and J lost 5 bases; unmatched junction nucleotides: 8. The CDR3 DNA is TGTGCCAGCAGCTCTAGCGGGGCCAACGGGGAGACCCAGTACTTC. Translating gives CASSSSGANGETQYF.

The table lists this clone with a few counts. The V gene is TRBV6-4, the J gene TRBJ1-4; no clear D gene. The CDR3 contains 13 residues. With 3 bases removed from V and 6 bases from J, the gap between germline ends came to 8 bases. CDR1 and CDR2 (germline): MRHNA, SNTAGT. CDR3 region: CASSEELYEKLFF. The CDR3 nucleotides read TGTGCCAGCAGTGAAGAACTTTATGAAAAACTGTTTTTT.

V and J are TRBV11-2 and TRBJ2-5, with TRBD1 identical over 10 bases. The CDR3 contains 14 residues. Germline CDR1 SGHAT, CDR2 FQNNGV. V gave up 5 bases and J gave up 5 bases; unmatched junction bases: 5. The CDR3 here is CASSPGQGRETQYF. The CDR3 DNA reads as TGTGCCAGCAGCCCGGGACAGGGGCGGGAGACCCAGTACTTC.

V and J are TRBV18 and TRBJ1-1; TRBD1 agrees at 7 bases. This CDR3 is 14 amino acids long. The V segment lost 4 bases and the J segment 7 bases; nucleotides outside the gene matches: 9. Germline V lookup: CDR1 KGHSH, CDR2 LQKENI. The CDR3 region has the DNA TGTGCCAGCTCACACGGGACAGACGGCCTTGAAGCTTTCTTT. It is translated as CASSHGTDGLEAFF.

About this clone itself: Distinct nucleotide sequences in the sample also encode this CDR3. The chain has TRBV6-6 and TRBJ1-4; no definite D call. V lost 6 bases and J lost 4, with 15 bases in between. Germline CDR1 reads MNHNY; CDR2 reads SVGAGI (reference sequence). The CDR3 totals 15 residues. The CDR3, as DNA: TGTGCCAGCAGACCCCCGGGAGGAGGTAATGAAAAACTGTTTTTT. Translating gives CASRPPGGGNEKLFF.

V gene TRBV6-1 combines with J gene TRBJ2-1; TRBD1 matches at 8 bases. J was trimmed by 5 bases and V by 6 bases; bases with no gene match: 9. Germline V lookup: CDR1 MNHNS, CDR2 SASEGT. The CDR3 length is 15 residues. The CDR3 coding sequence is TGTGCCAGCAGGGCCGGGACAGGCGTTAACAATGAGCAGTTCTTC. This sequence encodes CASRAGTGVNNEQFF.

The chain recombines TRBV30 with TRBJ1-2; tentatively, D is TRBD1 (5 bases). The CDR3 loop spans 12 amino acids. V was trimmed by 3 bases and J by 6 bases, leaving 11 bases between them. Germline values: CDR1 GTSNPN, CDR2 SVGIG (reference sequence). CDR3: CAWRRGRDGYTF. CDR3 in DNA: TGTGCCTGGAGACGGGGGAGAGATGGCTACACCTTC.

The J gene is TRBJ1-1, the V gene TRBV7-9; 7 bases fit TRBD1. Germline CDR1 is SEHNR and CDR2 is FQNEAQ (reference sequence). V was clipped by 3 bases and J by 3 bases; unmatched bases: 7. The CDR3 consists of 15 residues. The CDR3 reads CASSFDRVAYTEAFF. As DNA, the CDR3 is TGTGCCAGCAGCTTCGACAGGGTGGCCTACACTGAAGCTTTCTTT.

The chain is built from TRBV23-1 and TRBJ2-7; 8 nucleotides line up with TRBD2. TRBV23-1 is an open reading frame whose function is uncertain. The CDR3 covers 17 residues. V lost 4 bases to trimming and J lost 4 bases; unmatched junction nucleotides: 15. DNA of the CDR3: TGCGCCAGCAGTCCAAATCCCCCGGGGGGGGTCCAGTACGAGCAGTACTTC. Amino acid sequence: CASSPNPPGGVQYEQYF.

The rearrangement uses TRBV18 and TRBJ2-7; D call uncertain. The CDR3 runs 16 residues. The V gene's germline CDR1 is KGHSH and CDR2 LQKENI. V lost 2 bases to trimming and J lost 2 bases, with 16 bases between them. In nucleotides, the CDR3 is TGTGCCAGCTCACCAGAGGTCGAGCAGCATGCCTACGAGCAGTACTTC. This codes for CASSPEVEQHAYEQYF. Full variable domain (remainder filled in from reference TRBV18 and TRBJ2-7): NAGVMQNPRHLVRRRGQEARLRCSPMKGHSHVYWYRQLPEEGLKFMVYLQKENIIDESGMPKERFSAEFPKEGPSILRIQQVVRGDSAAYFCASSPEVEQHAYEQYFGPGTRLTVT.

Remarks on this clone: Additional DNA sequences in this sample encode the identical CDR3. This chain links TRBV7-9 with TRBJ2-1; 7 nucleotides agree with TRBD1. The V and J ends lost 3 bases and 0 bases, in that order; junction bases with no gene match: 5. Germline values: CDR1 SEHNR, CDR2 FQNEAQ (reference sequence). This CDR3 has 16 residues. In DNA, the CDR3 is TGTGCCAGCAGCTTTCGACGGGACAGCTCCTACAATGAGCAGTTCTTC. It specifies CASSFRRDSSYNEQFF.

There are a few counts of this clone. The chain combines TRBV4-1 with TRBJ2-2; D is unclear. Germline CDR1 is MGHRA and CDR2 is YSYEKL. V lost 2 bases to trimming and J lost 2 bases, with 9 bases between them. The length of the CDR3 is 15 residues. This chain's CDR3 is CASSQFPTNTGELFF. The CDR3 bases are TGCGCCAGCAGCCAATTTCCTACCAACACCGGGGAGCTGTTTTTT.

This clone was detected a few times. This chain uses TRBV4-1 with TRBJ1-2; 7 bases align to TRBD1. Per the germline V gene, CDR1 is MGHRA and CDR2 is YSYEKL. The trim removed 6 bases at V and 6 bases at J, leaving 10 bases unmatched. The CDR3 is 14 residues long. For the CDR3, the DNA is TGCGCCAGCAGACCCTGGAAGGGGGCAGATGGCTACACCTTC. Amino acids: CASRPWKGADGYTF.

This chain joins TRBV6-4 and TRBJ2-1, with TRBD1 matching over 10 bases. J lost 8 bases, V lost 4 bases, and 2 bases had no gene match. Germline V gives CDR1 MRHNA, CDR2 SNTAGT. The CDR3 has 13 amino acids. CDR3 region: CASSAGTGDEQFF. The CDR3 DNA reads TGTGCCAGCAGTGCCGGGACAGGGGATGAGCAGTTCTTC.

The chain carries TRBV25-1 and TRBJ1-1, with TRBD1 matching 9 bases. The CDR3 loop spans 17 amino acids. Germline CDR1 is MGHDK and CDR2 is SYGVNS. The V gene end was trimmed by 6 bases and the J gene end by 5 bases; junction bases not matched to a gene: 16. This chain's CDR3 is CASRADRGGPTGTEAFF. CDR3 DNA sequence: TGTGCCAGCAGAGCTGACAGGGGGGGCCCAACGGGTACTGAAGCTTTCTTT.

This clone has only a few counts. The rearrangement joins TRBV5-5 to TRBJ1-2; D unclear. Germline CDR1 and CDR2: SGHKS and YYEKEE (reference sequence). The CDR3 totals 14 residues. V was trimmed by 0 bases and J by 6 bases, leaving 12 bases between them. CDR3 sequence: CASSLGGGDHGYTF. The DNA for the CDR3 is TGTGCCAGCAGCTTGGGTGGCGGAGATCATGGCTACACCTTC.

This clone was detected only a few times. Here the CDR3 DNA reads TGCGCCAGCAGTGAGTCCGTTGGGCTTGAGCAGTTCTTC. Amino acid sequence: CASSESVGLEQFF. This chain joins TRBV10-1 and TRBJ2-1, with no clear D. V shed 0 bases and J shed 9 bases, with 9 bases lying between them. This CDR3 spans 13 amino acids. Germline assignment: CDR1 WNHNN and CDR2 SYGVQD (reference sequence).

Concerning this clone: One junction end disagrees with the germline gene, perhaps due to a read error. This chain uses TRBV18 with TRBJ2-7; the match to TRBD1 covers 10 bases. Germline CDR1 KGHSH, CDR2 LQKENI. The CDR3 length is 15 residues. CDR3 nucleotides: TGTGCCAGCTCACCAGGACAGGGGGTTGCCTACGCGCAGTACTTC. It encodes CASSPGQGVAYAQYF. The full variable domain, in which reference TRBV18 and TRBJ2-7 provide the parts outside the CDR3, is NAGVMQNPRHLVRRRGQEARLRCSPMKGHSHVYWYRQLPEEGLKFMVYLQKENIIDESGMPKERFSAEFPKEGPSILRIQQVVRGDSAAYFCASSPGQGVAYAQYFGPGTRLTVT.

CDR3 nucleotide sequence: TGTGCCAGCAGCTTAGGGAGGTGGGATGGGCAGCCCCAGCATTTT. This sequence encodes CASSLGRWDGQPQHF. V is TRBV7-2 and J is TRBJ1-5; D is ambiguous. Germline V gives CDR1 SGHTA, CDR2 FQGNSA. Trimming took off 1 base at V and 7 bases at J, with 14 bases between the two ends. The CDR3 loop spans 15 amino acids.